These 27 T cell receptor beta chains were all obtained from the same sample, sequenced in a study of T cells in Graves' hyperthyroidism and ophthalmopathy. Amplification of TCR beta CDR3 regions was performed using RNA transcripts as template. Using the HTBI primer set, a first-round RT-PCR was run on the TCR CDR3. TCRdb passed the multiplex PCR reads through MiXCR, listing each CDR3 protein once. The sample includes 550,000 to 600,000 distinct CDR3 sequences, around 46% seen only once; the top ten take under 20%. The sequenced sample was peripheral blood or thyroid tissue (not recorded which). These receptors were obtained from an adult woman with Graves' disease, either hyperthyroidism or ophthalmopathy (not recorded which).

The chain recombines TRBV29-1 with TRBJ2-7; 10 nucleotides align to TRBD1. The CDR3 loop spans 15 amino acids. Germline assignment: CDR1 SQVTM and CDR2 ANQGSEA. J was trimmed by 5 bases and V by 4 bases; bases with no gene match: 11. The CDR3 sequence: CSVVVLGQGSHEQYF. DNA of the CDR3: TGCAGCGTTGTCGTTTTGGGACAGGGGTCCCACGAGCAGTACTTC.

This clonotype was seen repeatedly, ten times or more. The chain joins TRBV12-3 or TRBV12-4 to TRBJ2-7; D may be TRBD1 or TRBD2 (6 bases each). The V gene lost 6 bases and the J gene lost 0 bases, with 15 bases spanning the gap. This CDR3 is built from 15 residues. The chain's CDR3 is CASSPRGDSSYEQYF. The DNA for the CDR3 is TGTGCCAGCAGCCCGAGGGGGGATTCCTCCTACGAGCAGTACTTC.

This clonotype came up many times. The genes are TRBV7-9 and TRBJ1-1; D gene unclear. V was cut by 7 bases and J by 7 bases, with 16 bases left in between. The CDR3 contains 13 residues. Per the germline V gene, CDR1 is SEHNR and CDR2 is FQNEAQ (reference sequence). The CDR3 DNA reads as TGTGCCAGCACTATCTGGGCGGACCGTGAAGCTTTCTTT. The encoded protein is CASTIWADREAFF.

This clonotype was seen just once. The chain uses TRBV14 and TRBJ2-2; possible D gene TRBD2, 6 bases. With 0 bases removed from V and 0 bases from J, the gap between germline ends came to 14 bases. Germline V CDR1 and CDR2: SGHDN, FVKESK. The CDR3 totals 18 residues. This CDR3 is CASSQEWSAGTNTGELFF. In DNA form, the CDR3 reads TGTGCCAGCAGCCAAGAATGGTCGGCGGGAACGAACACCGGGGAGCTGTTTTTT.

The V and J genes are TRBV7-8 and TRBJ1-2, with D uncertain. The CDR3 sequence is 16 residues long. Deletions cut 5 bases from V and 3 bases from J, with 19 bases between. Germline V lookup: CDR1 SGHVS, CDR2 FQNEAQ. The CDR3 region has the DNA TGTGCCAGCAGCGTTGAGGCAGCGATTCCTGACTATGGCTACACCTTC. Translating it yields CASSVEAAIPDYGYTF.

This clonotype was detected many times. The chain has TRBV5-6 and TRBJ1-1; TRBD1 matches at 7 bases. CDR3 size: 17 residues. With V trimmed by 4 bases and J by 0 bases, 12 bases remained unmatched. CDR1 SGHDT and CDR2 YYEEEE come from the germline V gene. CDR3: CASSSNGNRGLNTEAFF. CDR3 DNA: TGTGCCAGCAGCAGCAACGGTAACAGGGGCCTGAACACTGAAGCTTTCTTT.

This clonotype was recorded a few times. The chain links TRBV7-6 to TRBJ2-5; maybe TRBD2 (7 bases). The V gene's germline CDR1 is SGHVS and CDR2 FNYEAQ. CDR3 size: 13 residues. V lost 5 bases and J lost 9, with 16 bases in between. CDR3 DNA sequence: TGTGCCAGCAGCCGCGGGGGCCTGGGGGCCCAGTACTTC. As protein: CASSRGGLGAQYF. Full variable domain (missing parts from reference TRBV7-6 and TRBJ2-5): GAGVSQSPRYKVTKRGQDVALRCDPISGHVSLYWYRQALGQGPEFLTYFNYEAQQDKSGLPNDRFSAERPEGSISTLTIQRTEQRDSAMYRCASSRGGLGAQYFGPGTRLLVL.

The J gene is TRBJ2-5, the V gene TRBV7-2; 7 nucleotides align to TRBD1. The CDR3 covers 15 residues. Losses at the gene ends were 4 bases for V and 5 bases for J; bases not matched to a gene: 10. Per germline, CDR1 SGHTA and CDR2 FQGNSA. The CDR3 sequence: CASSSSGGGWETQYF. CDR3 in DNA: TGTGCCAGCAGCTCATCAGGGGGTGGTTGGGAGACCCAGTACTTC. Full variable domain (remainder filled in from reference TRBV7-2 and TRBJ2-5): GAGVSQSPSNKVTEKGKDVELRCDPISGHTALYWYRQSLGQGLEFLIYFQGNSAPDKSGLPSDRFSAERTGGSVSTLTIQRTQQEDSAVYLCASSSSGGGWETQYFGPGTRLLVL.

The chain recombines TRBV10-3 with TRBJ2-6; D perhaps matches TRBD1 (6 bases). The CDR3 has 19 residues. V was clipped by 3 bases and J by 1 base, with 19 bases between them. The germline CDR1 and CDR2 sequences are ENHRY and SYGVKD. In DNA, the CDR3 is TGTGCCATCAGTGACACCGGGACAAGGAATCGTTCTGGGGCCAACGTCCTGACTTTC. Residues: CAISDTGTRNRSGANVLTF.

The rearrangement links TRBV25-1 to TRBJ2-5; 10 bases match TRBD1. The germline V gene encodes CDR1 MGHDK and CDR2 SYGVNS. The V segment lost 6 bases and the J segment 5 bases; nucleotides outside the gene matches: 9. The CDR3 runs to 15 residues. CDR3: CASSFRTGGVETQYF. The CDR3 bases are TGTGCCAGCAGCTTTCGGACAGGGGGAGTTGAGACCCAGTACTTC.

V is TRBV28 and J is TRBJ1-1; no clear D gene. V was trimmed by 3 bases and J by 0 bases, leaving 14 bases between them. CDR3 length: 16 amino acids. Germline assignment: CDR1 MDHEN and CDR2 SYDVKM. The CDR3 DNA reads TGTGCCAGCAGTTTCCGGGAAGGGTTAATGAACACTGAAGCTTTCTTT. Residues: CASSFREGLMNTEAFF. The whole variable domain, filled in from reference TRBV28 and TRBJ1-1, reads DVKVTQSSRYLVKRTGEKVFLECVQDMDHENMFWYRQDPGLGLRLIYFSYDVKMKEKGDIPEGYSVSREKKERFSLILESASTNQTSMYLCASSFREGLMNTEAFFGQGTRLTVV.

As regards this clonotype: At one boundary the junction diverges from the germline segment, which might be a read error. The rearrangement joins TRBV7-2 to TRBJ2-7, with D perhaps TRBD2 (5 bases). Per the germline V gene, CDR1 is SGHTA and CDR2 is FQGNSA. CDR3 length: 14 amino acids. CDR3 nucleotide sequence: TGTGCCAGCAGCTTCGCCATGGAGTCCGGGGAGCTGTACTTC. Its translation is CASSFAMESGELYF.

The chain couples TRBV7-2 to TRBJ2-5; D assignment may be TRBD1 or TRBD2 (5 bases each). Between the trimmed V and J ends, which lost 0 bases and 1 base, there was a span of 18 bases. The CDR3 is 18 amino acids. The V gene's germline CDR1 is SGHTA and CDR2 FQGNSA. The CDR3 DNA follows: TGTGCCAGCAGCTTAGCATGGGGGTTGGCGGTGGGCCAAGAGACCCAGTACTTC. Protein product: CASSLAWGLAVGQETQYF.

This clonotype was detected many times. The J gene is TRBJ2-2, the V gene TRBV20-1; TRBD1 or TRBD2 may be the D gene (5 bases each). The length of the CDR3 is 15 residues. The V gene lost 6 bases and the J gene lost 6 bases, with 20 bases spanning the gap. The V gene's germline CDR1 is DFQATT and CDR2 SNEGSKA (reference sequence). The CDR3 DNA is TGCAGTGCGAGGCCGGCAGGGACGGTTCCCGGGGAGCTGTTTTTT. Translated: CSARPAGTVPGELFF.

The chain uses TRBV2 and TRBJ2-5; either TRBD1 or TRBD2 may supply D (5 bases each). This CDR3 spans 15 amino acids. The germline CDR1 and CDR2 sequences are SNHLY and FYNNEI. Trimming shortened V by 6 bases and J by 7 bases, and 21 bases separated the two germline ends. DNA of the CDR3: TGTGCCAGCAGCTCCCGGGGACCCACTTTAGGGACCCAGTACTTC. Residues: CASSSRGPTLGTQYF.

This chain links TRBV30 with TRBJ2-5, with D tentatively TRBD2 (6 bases). The CDR3 is 13 amino acids. CDR1 and CDR2 (germline): GTSNPN, SVGIG (reference sequence). The ends were cut back, 3 bases at V and 1 base at J, with 9 bases in the middle. CDR3 sequence: CAWSLGSQETQYF. CDR3 nucleotide sequence: TGTGCCTGGAGCCTCGGGAGCCAAGAGACCCAGTACTTC.

This clonotype was recorded once. The V call is TRBV15, the J call TRBJ1-6; D is unclear. The ends were cut back, 3 bases at V and 12 bases at J, with 12 bases in the middle. Germline assignment: CDR1 LNHNV and CDR2 YYDKDF (reference sequence). The CDR3 totals 13 residues. The CDR3 nucleotides read TGTGCCACCAGCAGGAGGTCGGGTTTACCCCTCCACTTT. Its translation: CATSRRSGLPLHF.

This chain joins TRBV29-1 and TRBJ2-5; 9 bases line up with TRBD1. CDR3 size: 14 residues. Germline V lookup: CDR1 SQVTM, CDR2 ANQGSEA. Trimming took 7 bases from V and 1 from J; bases not matched to a gene: 7. DNA of the CDR3: TGCAGCGCCCCGGGACAGGGACGCCAAGAGACCCAGTACTTC. Translating gives CSAPGQGRQETQYF. Based on the CDR3 plus reference TRBV29-1 and TRBJ2-5, the full variable domain is SAVISQKPSRDICQRGTSLTIQCQVDSQVTMMFWYRQQPGQSLTLIATANQGSEATYESGFVIDKFPISRPNLTFSTLTVSNMSPEDSSIYLCSAPGQGRQETQYFGPGTRLLVL.

This clonotype was picked up one time. The CDR3 loop reads CASSAGAMNTEAFF. Here the CDR3 DNA reads TGCGCCAGCAGCGCCGGGGCCATGAACACTGAAGCTTTCTTT. This chain joins TRBV5-1 and TRBJ1-1; D perhaps matches TRBD1 (5 bases). The germline CDR1 and CDR2 sequences are SGHRS and YFSETQ. The V gene lost 4 bases and the J gene lost 0 bases, with 10 bases spanning the gap. This CDR3 has 14 residues.

The chain links TRBV2 to TRBJ2-3, with D possibly being TRBD1 (6 bases). Per the germline V gene, CDR1 is SNHLY and CDR2 is FYNNEI. With 9 bases removed from V and 0 bases from J, the gap between germline ends came to 13 bases. The CDR3 is 14 residues long. This CDR3 is CASAGTRSTDTQYF. The CDR3 region has the DNA TGTGCCAGTGCCGGGACAAGGAGCACAGATACGCAGTATTTT.

The chain combines TRBV7-9 with TRBJ2-5; TRBD1 is a possible D gene (5 bases). This CDR3 spans 15 amino acids. Germline-derived CDR1 and CDR2 are SEHNR and FQNEAQ (reference sequence). Trimming removed 5 bases at V and 5 bases at J, with 18 bases between. Written as DNA, the CDR3 is TGTGCCAGCAGCGGAATGGCAGGGTATGGGGAGACCCAGTACTTC. Residues: CASSGMAGYGETQYF.

This clonotype came up many times. CDR3 loop: CASKRDQTGELFF. The CDR3 region has the DNA TGTGCCAGCAAGAGGGATCAGACCGGGGAGCTGTTTTTT. The rearrangement links TRBV6-1 to TRBJ2-2, with D possibly TRBD2 on 5 matching bases. Trimming pared 7 bases from V and 5 bases from J, leaving 11 bases between. The CDR3 is 13 amino acids. CDR1 is MNHNS and CDR2 is SASEGT in the germline V gene.

The V call is TRBV7-9, the J call TRBJ1-2, with a tentative D call TRBD1 (6 bases). Trimming stripped 3 bases from V and 7 bases from J, with 18 bases between. Per germline, CDR1 SEHNR and CDR2 FQNEAQ (reference sequence). This CDR3 is built from 15 residues. The CDR3 coding sequence is TGTGCCAGCAGCTTGCGACAGGACACGGGTGGTGGCTACACCTTC. Protein product: CASSLRQDTGGGYTF. The whole variable domain, remainder taken from reference TRBV7-9 and TRBJ1-2, is DTGVSQNPRHKITKRGQNVTFRCDPISEHNRLYWYRQTLGQGPEFLTYFQNEAQLEKSRLLSDRFSAERPKGSFSTLEIQRTEQGDSAMYLCASSLRQDTGGGYTFGSGTRLTVV.

The CDR3 DNA is TGTGCCAGCAGCTTAGTGATAGACGGGGGGAACTATGGCTACACCTTC. It encodes CASSLVIDGGNYGYTF. The V gene is TRBV7-9, the J gene TRBJ1-2, with TRBD1 as a possible D gene (5 bases). This CDR3 contains 16 residues. With 1 base removed from V and 2 bases from J, the gap between germline ends came to 14 bases. Germline lookup yields CDR1 SEHNR and CDR2 FQNEAQ (reference sequence).

The chain couples TRBV10-3 to TRBJ2-3; no reliable D call. The CDR3 consists of 13 residues. V lost 0 bases and J 4 bases, leaving 5 bases between the germline ends. The germline V gene encodes CDR1 ENHRY and CDR2 SYGVKD. CDR3: CAISESLADTQYF. The CDR3 region has the DNA TGTGCCATCAGTGAGTCGTTGGCAGATACGCAGTATTTT.

With respect to this clonotype: An end of the junction does not agree with germline; a read error may underlie this. The V call is TRBV10-3, the J call TRBJ1-5; tentatively, D is TRBD1 (5 bases). The CDR3 covers 13 residues. Germline CDR1 reads ENHRY; CDR2 reads SYGVKD. As DNA, the CDR3 is TGTGCCGTCAGGCGGGGCAAAAATCAGCCCCAGCATTTT. Amino acids: CAVRRGKNQPQHF.

This chain uses TRBV7-9 with TRBJ1-4; a possible D gene is TRBD1 (5 bases). CDR1 is SEHNR and CDR2 is FQNEAQ in the germline V gene (reference sequence). This CDR3 spans 16 amino acids. V shed 1 base and J shed 3 bases, with 12 bases lying between them. The CDR3 loop is CASSLDRGGANEKLFF. CDR3 in DNA: TGTGCCAGCAGCTTAGACCGCGGGGGAGCTAATGAAAAACTGTTTTTT.